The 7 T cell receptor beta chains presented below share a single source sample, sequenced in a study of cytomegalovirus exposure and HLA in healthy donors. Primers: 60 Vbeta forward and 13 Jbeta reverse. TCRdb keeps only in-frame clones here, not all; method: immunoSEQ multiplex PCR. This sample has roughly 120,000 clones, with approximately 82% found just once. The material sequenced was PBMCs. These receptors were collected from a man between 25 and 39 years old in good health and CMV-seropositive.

Written as DNA, the CDR3 is TGTGCCAGCAGTTACGGGGGCAGGGGGCATGCACCCCTCCACTTT. Translated: CASSYGGRGHAPLHF. This chain connects TRBV6-5 to TRBJ1-6, with 8 bases matching TRBD1. CDR1 is MNHEY and CDR2 is SVGAGI in the germline V gene. V shed 2 bases, J shed 11 bases, and the junction held 8 bases outside the gene matches. The length of the CDR3 is 15 residues.

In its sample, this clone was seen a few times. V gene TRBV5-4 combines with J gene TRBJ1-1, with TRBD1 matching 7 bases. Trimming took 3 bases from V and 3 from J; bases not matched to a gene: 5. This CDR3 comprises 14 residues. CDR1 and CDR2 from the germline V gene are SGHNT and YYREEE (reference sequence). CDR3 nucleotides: TGTGCCAGCAGCTCCGACAGGGATTACACTGAAGCTTTCTTT. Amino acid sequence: CASSSDRDYTEAFF. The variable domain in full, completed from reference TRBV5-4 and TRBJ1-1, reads ETGVTQSPTHLIKTRGQQVTLRCSSQSGHNTVSWYQQALGQGPQFIFQYYREEENGRGNFPPRFSGLQFPNYSSELNVNALELDDSALYLCASSSDRDYTEAFFGQGTRLTVV.

CDR3 residues: CASSEFPSNVGGNTIYF. DNA of the CDR3: TGTGCCAGCAGTGAATTTCCCTCGAATGTCGGTGGAAACACCATATATTTT. The J gene is TRBJ1-3, the V gene TRBV6-1, with D unresolved. Germline V gene lookup returns CDR1 MNHNS and CDR2 SASEGT. This CDR3 comprises 17 residues. Trimming removed 2 bases from V and 3 bases from J, with 17 bases in between.

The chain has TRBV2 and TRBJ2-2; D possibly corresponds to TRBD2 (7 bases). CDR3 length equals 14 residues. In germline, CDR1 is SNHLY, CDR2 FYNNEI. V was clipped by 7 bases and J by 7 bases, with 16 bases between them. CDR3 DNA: TGTGCCAGCACCGGGGGGCAGGTGGGCGGGGAGCTGTTTTTT. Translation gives CASTGGQVGGELFF.

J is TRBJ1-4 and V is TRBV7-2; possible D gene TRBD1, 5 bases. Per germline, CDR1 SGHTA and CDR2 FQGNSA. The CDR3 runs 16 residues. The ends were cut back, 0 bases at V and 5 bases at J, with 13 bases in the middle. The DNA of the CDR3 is TGTGCCAGCAGCTTAGCGGCTCAGGGATCGAATGAAAAACTGTTTTTT. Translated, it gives CASSLAAQGSNEKLFF.

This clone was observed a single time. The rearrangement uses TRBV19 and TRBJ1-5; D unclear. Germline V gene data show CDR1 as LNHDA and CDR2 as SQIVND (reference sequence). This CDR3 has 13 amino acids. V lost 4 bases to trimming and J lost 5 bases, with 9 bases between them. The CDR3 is CASSTLLDQPQHF. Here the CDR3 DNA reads TGTGCCAGTAGTACTCTACTCGATCAGCCCCAGCATTTT. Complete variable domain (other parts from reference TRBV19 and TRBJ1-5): DGGITQSPKYLFRKEGQNVTLSCEQNLNHDAMYWYRQDPGQGLRLIYYSQIVNDFQKGDIAEGYSVSREKKESFPLTVTSAQKNPTAFYLCASSTLLDQPQHFGDGTRLSIL.

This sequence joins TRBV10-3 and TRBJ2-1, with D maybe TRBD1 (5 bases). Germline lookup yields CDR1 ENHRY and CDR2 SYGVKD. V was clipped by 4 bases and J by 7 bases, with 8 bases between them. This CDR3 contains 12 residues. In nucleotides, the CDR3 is TGTGCCATCAGTGCAGGGTTGAATGAGCAGTTCTTC. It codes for CAISAGLNEQFF.